Here is one TCR beta chain with its context. Its specificity is unknown. This sample was taken from a study of CD8+CD57+ T cells in acquired aplastic anemia. Across the study: Sorting CD4+ and CD8+ cells gave DNA averaging approximately 3 ug. Findings and limits, study-wide: Patients and controls had CD8+ Simpson's diversity values that were not significantly distinct.

It was patients with CD8+CD57+ cell expansion by flow cytometry who were chosen for sequencing. The patients, all of them, had severe acquired aplastic anemia. The study profiled TCR beta VDJ and CDR3 using genomic DNA as template. TCRdb re-analysed the reads in MiXCR, keeping a single row per CDR3 protein. This table has 150,000 to 200,000 distinct CDR3 sequences, approximately 48% appearing once. Trimming left V 4 bases short and J 6 bases short, with 13 bases between. Germline V gene lookup returns CDR1 SNHLY and CDR2 FYNNEI. This CDR3 is built from 14 residues. The sequencing input was sorted CD4+, CD8+, or CD8+CD57+ T cells (not recorded which) from PBMCs. V and J are TRBV2 and TRBJ1-5, with D perhaps TRBD1 (5 bases). This clonotype originated in a human donor with aplastic anemia. CDR3: CASSVGPGGQPQHF. The DNA for the CDR3 is TGTGCCAGCAGTGTAGGGCCGGGGGGTCAGCCCCAGCATTTT.